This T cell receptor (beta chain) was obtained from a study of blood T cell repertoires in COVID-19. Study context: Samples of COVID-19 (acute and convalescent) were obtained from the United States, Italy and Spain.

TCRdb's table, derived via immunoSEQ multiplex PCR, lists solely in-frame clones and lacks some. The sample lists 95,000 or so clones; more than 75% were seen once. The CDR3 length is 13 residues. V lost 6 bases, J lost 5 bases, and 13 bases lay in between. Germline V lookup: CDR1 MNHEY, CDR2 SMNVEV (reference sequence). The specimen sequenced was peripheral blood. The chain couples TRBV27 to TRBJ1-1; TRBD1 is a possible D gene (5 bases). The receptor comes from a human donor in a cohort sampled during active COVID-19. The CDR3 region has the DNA TGTGCCAGCAGCTCCTTTACAGGAACTGAAGCTTTCTTT. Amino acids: CASSSFTGTEAFF.